Shown below are 26 T cell receptor beta chains from a single sample sequenced in a study of OX40 agonist ivuxolimab in advanced cancers. The method was immunoSEQ multiplex PCR; TCRdb's version includes in-frame clones alone and lacks a portion of them. The data show 60,000 to 70,000 clones, 75% to 90% seen once. This sample comprised CD4+ or CD8+ T cells sorted from blood, obtained in a trial of the OX40 agonist ivuxolimab. The receptors shown here come from an adult with an advanced solid tumor such as melanoma, head and neck, liver or kidney cancer.

This clone was recorded only once. The rearrangement joins TRBV7-2 to TRBJ1-3, with D uncertain. Germline V lookup: CDR1 SGHTA, CDR2 FQGNSA. V dropped 2 bases and J dropped 8 bases, with 13 bases sitting between them. The CDR3 runs 14 residues. In DNA form, the CDR3 reads TGTGCCAGCAGCTTATTCGGGCCGCTCGACACCATATATTTT. As protein: CASSLFGPLDTIYF.

The rearrangement uses TRBV20-1 and TRBJ2-1, with a weak D call TRBD2 (6 bases). Trimming left V 5 bases short and J 10 bases short, with 12 bases between. The CDR3 covers 11 residues. The V gene's germline CDR1 is DFQATT and CDR2 SNEGSKA (reference sequence). The CDR3 region has the DNA TGCAGTGCTTTCCGGGAGACGGAGCAGTTCTTC. It translates to CSAFRETEQFF.

The chain carries TRBV6-1 and TRBJ1-1, with no clear D. CDR3 length: 11 residues. Germline V gene data show CDR1 as MNHNS and CDR2 as SASEGT. V lost 4 bases and J lost 7, with 7 bases in between. Here the CDR3 DNA reads TGTGCCAGCAGTGGGGGTGTTGAAGCTTTCTTT. Translating it yields CASSGGVEAFF.

About this clone: One junction end disagrees with the germline gene, perhaps due to a read error. The rearrangement uses TRBV6-1 and TRBJ1-1; D is possibly TRBD1 (5 bases). Germline CDR1 is MNHNS and CDR2 is SASEGT. The CDR3 is 14 amino acids. The CDR3 reads CASREDSENTEAFF. The DNA for the CDR3 is TGTGCCAGCAGGGAAGACAGCGAGAACACTGAAGCTTTCTTT.

This clone appeared a few times. The rearrangement links TRBV23-1 to TRBJ2-7; 9 bases map to TRBD1. Being an ORF, TRBV23-1 has a function that is uncertain. The CDR3 runs 16 residues. J was trimmed by 3 bases and V by 0 bases; bases with no gene match: 6. The CDR3 DNA follows: TGCGCCAGCAGTCAATCAAGCGGGACAGGGATCTACGAGCAGTACTTC. It yields the protein CASSQSSGTGIYEQYF.

This clone has only one observation. The chain recombines TRBV5-5 with TRBJ2-7, with TRBD1 matching over 12 bases. CDR1 SGHKS and CDR2 YYEKEE come from the germline V gene (reference sequence). This CDR3 contains 15 residues. V trimming: 1 base; J trimming: 9 bases; junction bases outside the gene matches: 8. CDR3 sequence: CASSLRSGTGGAQYF. In DNA, the CDR3 is TGTGCCAGCAGCTTGAGGTCGGGGACAGGGGGCGCGCAGTACTTC.

The rearrangement uses TRBV2 and TRBJ1-5, with 11 bases that match TRBD1. With V trimmed by 6 bases and J by 3 bases, 7 bases remained unmatched. Germline V gives CDR1 SNHLY, CDR2 FYNNEI. This CDR3 has 16 residues. The chain's CDR3 is CASRPGQGGSNQPQHF. CDR3 bases: TGTGCCAGCAGACCGGGACAGGGGGGATCCAATCAGCCCCAGCATTTT.

The CDR3 protein is CASRRDPKTEAFF. The CDR3 DNA sequence: TGTGCCAGCAGACGGGACCCTAAGACTGAAGCTTTCTTT. The rearrangement links TRBV6-6 to TRBJ1-1, with D possibly TRBD1 on 5 matching bases. This CDR3 spans 13 amino acids. Trimming stripped 6 bases from V and 5 bases from J, with 13 bases between. Germline CDR1 reads MNHNY; CDR2 reads SVGAGI (reference sequence).

V is TRBV6-6 and J is TRBJ2-2; D gene unclear. The V and J ends lost 1 base and 1 base respectively, with 1 base between them. This CDR3 contains 13 residues. Germline values: CDR1 MNHNY, CDR2 SVGAGI (reference sequence). In DNA, the CDR3 is TGTGCCAGCAGTTACTTGAACACCGGGGAGCTGTTTTTT. It translates to CASSYLNTGELFF.

CDR3 residues: CASSHPRAVSSYEQYF. DNA for the CDR3: TGTGCCAGCAGTCACCCTAGGGCGGTTAGCTCCTACGAGCAGTACTTC. This chain connects TRBV28 to TRBJ2-5, with no clear D. The end of the DNA is better explained by TRBJ2-7, so the J call may be wrong. The CDR3 runs to 16 residues. CDR1 is MDHEN, CDR2 SYDVKM, per germline.

V is TRBV6-6 and J is TRBJ2-5; D gene unclear. With 4 bases removed from V and 5 bases from J, the gap between germline ends came to 14 bases. Germline lookup yields CDR1 MNHNY and CDR2 SVGAGI (reference sequence). This CDR3 has 14 amino acids. Here the CDR3 reads CASSSTITRETQYF. The CDR3 nucleotides are TGTGCCAGCAGTTCCACTATAACGAGGGAGACCCAGTACTTC.

A word on this clone: The junction departs from the called germline gene at one end, perhaps through a read error. The chain is built from TRBV19 and TRBJ2-6; D is perhaps TRBD1 (6 bases). This CDR3 has 19 amino acids. Germline V gives CDR1 LNHDA, CDR2 SQIVND (reference sequence). CDR3 amino acids: CASSIVGTNMHSGANILTF. CDR3 nucleotides: TGTGCCAGTAGTATAGTGGGGACAAATATGCACTCTGGGGCCAACATCCTGACTTTC.

The chain is built from TRBV11-2 and TRBJ2-7, with D possibly being TRBD2 (7 bases). V shed 5 bases and J shed 0 bases, with 14 bases lying between them. The length of the CDR3 is 15 residues. Germline CDR1 and CDR2: SGHAT and FQNNGV. The CDR3 loop is CASSRPRGASYEQYF. The CDR3, as DNA: TGTGCCAGCAGCCGCCCACGGGGGGCCTCCTACGAGCAGTACTTC.

In its sample, this clone was seen a few times. The chain is built from TRBV5-1 and TRBJ1-2, with D perhaps TRBD1 (5 bases). The V and J ends lost 4 bases and 1 base respectively, with 20 bases between them. Germline lookup yields CDR1 SGHRS and CDR2 YFSETQ. The CDR3 consists of 17 residues. CDR3 sequence: CASSPGQASRVNYGYTF. The CDR3 region has the DNA TGCGCCAGCAGCCCCGGACAAGCCTCACGGGTTAACTATGGCTACACCTTC.

The chain uses TRBV7-6 and TRBJ2-2; D unclear. The CDR3 totals 15 residues. Between the trimmed V and J ends, which lost 1 base and 1 base, there was a span of 7 bases. Per germline, CDR1 SGHVS and CDR2 FNYEAQ. CDR3 bases: TGTGCCAGCAGCTTAGACGCAGTGAACACCGGGGAGCTGTTTTTT. It codes for CASSLDAVNTGELFF.

The chain couples TRBV5-8 to TRBJ1-5; D gene unclear. Germline CDR1 is SGHTS and CDR2 is YDEGEE. This CDR3 comprises 15 residues. Trimming removed 6 bases from V and 0 bases from J, with 13 bases in between. The CDR3 nucleotides are TGTGCCAGCAAGGTTTCGGGATCTAGCAATCAGCCCCAGCATTTT. Residues: CASKVSGSSNQPQHF.

As for this clone: The sample has other DNA sequences that encode this CDR3 too. The CDR3 region has the DNA TGCGCCAGCAGCTTAGGGGGGAACACTGAAGCTTTCTTT. It codes for CASSLGGNTEAFF. This chain uses TRBV5-1 with TRBJ1-1; a weak D match, TRBD1 (6 bases). This CDR3 has 13 residues. Germline V gene lookup returns CDR1 SGHRS and CDR2 YFSETQ. Trimming left V 2 bases short and J 1 base short, with 6 bases between.

This sequence joins TRBV5-6 and TRBJ1-2; D remains ambiguous. V lost 3 bases and J 7 bases, leaving 28 bases between the germline ends. This CDR3 comprises 18 residues. Germline loops: CDR1 SGHDT, CDR2 YYEEEE. The CDR3 loop reads CASSSQNAPSVRFGGYTF. The CDR3, as DNA: TGTGCCAGCAGCTCCCAGAACGCTCCCTCCGTCAGGTTTGGTGGCTACACCTTC.

The chain uses TRBV15 and TRBJ1-5; D is unclear. The CDR3 extends over 12 amino acids. Per germline, CDR1 LNHNV and CDR2 YYDKDF (reference sequence). The V and J ends lost 2 bases and 7 bases respectively, with 6 bases between them. Here the CDR3 reads CATSRPGQPQHF. CDR3 bases: TGTGCCACCAGCAGACCCGGCCAGCCCCAGCATTTT.

The chain employs TRBV18 and TRBJ2-1; 7 bases agree with TRBD1. With 6 bases clipped from V and 0 bases from J, the junction kept 8 bases outside the gene matches. This CDR3 contains 16 residues. Germline V lookup: CDR1 KGHSH, CDR2 LQKENI. As DNA, the CDR3 is TGTGCCAGCTCTCGCGACAGGGTGAGCTCCTACAATGAGCAGTTCTTC. It yields the protein CASSRDRVSSYNEQFF.

The gene calls are TRBV27 and TRBJ1-2, with unresolved D. Trimming pared 5 bases from V and 4 bases from J, leaving 14 bases between. Germline V gene lookup returns CDR1 MNHEY and CDR2 SMNVEV (reference sequence). The CDR3 contains 14 residues. The DNA for the CDR3 is TGTGCCAGCAGTCGATGGAAGAGAGGCTATGGCTACACCTTC. Its protein product is CASSRWKRGYGYTF.

The V gene is TRBV6-5, the J gene TRBJ1-1, with D tentatively TRBD1 (5 bases). CDR1 is MNHEY and CDR2 is SVGAGI in the germline V gene. Trimming cost V 6 bases and J 5 bases, with 13 bases left between them. The CDR3 is 13 amino acids. CDR3 sequence: CASSNDRDTEAFF. CDR3 coding DNA: TGTGCCAGCAGCAACGACAGAGATACTGAAGCTTTCTTT.

This clone has a handful of counts. The chain has TRBV2 and TRBJ2-3, with D unclear. The germline V and J ends were trimmed by 3 bases and 9 bases, with 13 bases remaining between them. This CDR3 comprises 13 residues. Per the germline V gene, CDR1 is SNHLY and CDR2 is FYNNEI. Here the CDR3 reads CASSEEIHNTQYF. CDR3 coding DNA: TGTGCCAGCAGTGAGGAGATACATAACACGCAGTATTTT. The variable domain in full, with the rest retrieved from reference TRBV2 and TRBJ2-3, is EPEVTQTPSHQVTQMGQEVILRCVPISNHLYFYWYRQILGQKVEFLVSFYNNEISEKSEIFDDQFSVERPDGSNFTLKIRSTKLEDSAMYFCASSEEIHNTQYFGPGTRLTVL.

This chain links TRBV10-3 with TRBJ2-1, with 11 bases matching TRBD2. This CDR3 comprises 13 residues. Trimming cost V 10 bases and J 3 bases; bases outside gene matches: 2. CDR1 and CDR2 from the germline V gene are ENHRY and SYGVKD. The CDR3 sequence is CATTSGSYNEQFF. In nucleotides, the CDR3 is TGTGCCACTACTAGCGGGAGCTACAATGAGCAGTTCTTC.

This clone was observed a few times. This rearrangement joins TRBV27 to TRBJ2-7; D unclear. The V and J ends lost 2 bases and 6 bases respectively, with 14 bases between them. CDR1 is MNHEY and CDR2 is SMNVEV in the germline V gene (reference sequence). The length of the CDR3 is 14 residues. This chain's CDR3 is CASSLEFGVGEQYF. The CDR3 region has the DNA TGTGCCAGCAGTTTAGAATTCGGAGTGGGCGAGCAGTACTTC.

The chain carries TRBV19 and TRBJ1-2; 10 bases align to TRBD1. The CDR3 is made up of 14 amino acids. J lost 4 bases, V lost 1 base, and 0 bases had no gene match. Germline CDR1 reads LNHDA; CDR2 reads SQIVND (reference sequence). The CDR3 spells CASSIGQGAYGYTF. For the CDR3, the DNA is TGTGCCAGTAGTATAGGACAGGGGGCCTATGGCTACACCTTC.